The source of this T cell receptor (beta chain) is a study of cytomegalovirus exposure and HLA in healthy donors. General observations from the study: The study designated fewer than 200 TCR beta chains cytomegalovirus-associated.

TCRdb keeps only in-frame clones here, not all; method: immunoSEQ multiplex PCR. The table shows over 200,000 clones, with roughly 88% occurring only once. This CDR3 has 16 residues. V was pared by 6 bases and J by 2 bases, with 12 bases of the junction left unmatched. From germline, CDR1 is MNHEY and CDR2 SMNVEV (reference sequence). In regard to this clone: Its antigen is unidentified.

The specimen sequenced was PBMCs. This sequence joins TRBV27 and TRBJ2-7; TRBD2 matches at 8 bases. This TCR came from a woman aged 18-30 years in good health and CMV-seronegative. The CDR3 nucleotides read TGTGCCAGCAGCCTCCGCCGCGCGGGAGGCGCCTACGAGCAGTACTTC. Translating gives CASSLRRAGGAYEQYF.